Presented here are 27 T cell receptor beta chains from one specimen sequenced in a study of T cells after yellow fever vaccination (dated by TCRdb to the late 2010s). The treatment or condition label, read with the paper, signifies: live attenuated yellow fever vaccine strain. Library construction relied on 5' RACE. The sequencing machine was an Illumina NovaSeq 6000. The public sequencing data were trimmed at Q25 with fastp and processed into clonotypes with MiXCR by TCRdb, which kept only in-frame beta chains. Identical CDR3 proteins give one entry, which carries the most common genes and DNA. The sample table contains roughly 350,000 distinct CDR3 sequences; only one count was recorded for over 4% of them. The ten most abundant clones make up 20% to 25% of the sample. Source: PBMCs, taken 5 days after the yellow fever booster vaccination. These receptors were obtained from a young man who received the YFV17D yellow fever vaccine.

This clonotype was counted ten times or more. The chain is built from TRBV14 and TRBJ1-1, with D maybe TRBD1 (6 bases). The CDR3 contains 16 residues. Germline V lookup: CDR1 SGHDN, CDR2 FVKESK. The V end was cut by 0 bases, the J end by 1 base, with 12 bases between. The CDR3 loop reads CASSQDRRGWNTEAFF. The CDR3 DNA reads as TGTGCCAGCAGCCAAGATCGGAGGGGGTGGAACACTGAAGCTTTCTTT.

This clonotype was found a few times. The J gene is TRBJ2-7, the V gene TRBV5-1, with 9 positions matching TRBD1. The CDR3 is 14 amino acids. V shed 4 bases and J 2 bases; nucleotides not matched to a gene: 4. Germline V gene data show CDR1 as SGHRS and CDR2 as YFSETQ. The DNA of the CDR3 is TGCGCCAGCAGCCGGGACAGGGTCCCCTACGAGCAGTACTTC. It is translated as CASSRDRVPYEQYF.

J is TRBJ2-6 and V is TRBV5-1; 8 positions agree with TRBD2. Germline V gene lookup returns CDR1 SGHRS and CDR2 YFSETQ. The trim removed 0 bases at V and 0 bases at J, leaving 5 bases unmatched. The length of the CDR3 is 18 residues. DNA for the CDR3: TGCGCCAGCAGCTTGGTAGGTAGCGGGGCCTCTGGGGCCAACGTCCTGACTTTC. It codes for CASSLVGSGASGANVLTF.

In regard to this clonotype: This may be a read error, as it is one base from a much larger clone. V usage is TRBV9 and J usage is TRBJ1-6; a possible D gene is TRBD1 (6 bases). V lost 10 bases, J lost 10 bases, and 15 bases lay in between. The length of the CDR3 is 12 residues. The germline V gene encodes CDR1 SGDLS and CDR2 YYNGEE. The CDR3 DNA is TGTGCCGGCTTCATAAGGGGGTCACCCCTCCACTTT. The encoded protein is CAGFIRGSPLHF.

Only a few counts were recorded for this clonotype. This rearrangement joins TRBV2 to TRBJ1-2, with D unresolved. Trimming pared 0 bases from V and 8 bases from J, leaving 16 bases between. The CDR3 has 15 residues. Germline CDR1 is SNHLY and CDR2 is FYNNEI. The chain's CDR3 is CASSEAELWAGGYTF. The CDR3 nucleotides read TGTGCCAGCAGTGAAGCAGAACTCTGGGCAGGAGGCTACACCTTC.

This clonotype was seen at least ten times. The chain is built from TRBV5-1 and TRBJ1-5, with D perhaps TRBD1 (6 bases). Germline V CDR1 and CDR2: SGHRS, YFSETQ. Trimming took 3 bases from V and 5 from J, leaving 9 bases between them. The CDR3 covers 13 residues. The CDR3 bases are TGCGCCAGCAGCTGGGACACCGATCAGCCCCAGCATTTT. It is translated as CASSWDTDQPQHF.

This clonotype was recorded a few times. The rearrangement joins TRBV29-1 to TRBJ2-3; D is possibly TRBD1 (7 bases). Deletions cut 7 bases from V and 5 bases from J, with 16 bases between. CDR1 is SQVTM, CDR2 ANQGSEA, per germline. The CDR3 totals 13 residues. CDR3 region: CSGGGGAGDTQYF. CDR3 sequence (DNA): TGCAGCGGAGGGGGCGGGGCTGGAGATACGCAGTATTTT.

This clonotype has just a few counts. The gene calls are TRBV9 and TRBJ2-5; D may be TRBD2 (5 bases). The CDR3 is made up of 15 amino acids. Germline assignment: CDR1 SGDLS and CDR2 YYNGEE. V was cut by 0 bases and J by 5 bases, with 14 bases left in between. CDR3 sequence reads: CASSVESGKAETQYF. CDR3 DNA sequence: TGTGCCAGCAGCGTAGAGTCGGGAAAAGCGGAGACCCAGTACTTC.

The rearrangement links TRBV5-1 to TRBJ2-1, with 9 bases matching TRBD1. Germline-derived CDR1 and CDR2 are SGHRS and YFSETQ. V trimming: 1 base; J trimming: 3 bases; junction bases outside the gene matches: 8. The CDR3 is 17 residues long. The DNA for the CDR3 is TGCGCCAGCAGCTTGACTACTCACAGGGGGCTCTACAATGAGCAGTTCTTC. Translated: CASSLTTHRGLYNEQFF.

This sequence joins TRBV9 and TRBJ2-5; possible D gene TRBD1, 6 bases. From germline, CDR1 is SGDLS and CDR2 YYNGEE. The CDR3 loop spans 15 amino acids. V was shortened by 0 bases and J by 3 bases, with 12 bases between the two germline ends. CDR3 sequence: CASSVGGQNKETQYF. In DNA, the CDR3 is TGTGCCAGCAGCGTAGGCGGACAGAATAAAGAGACCCAGTACTTC. The full variable domain, in which reference TRBV9 and TRBJ2-5 provide the parts outside the CDR3, is DSGVTQTPKHLITATGQRVTLRCSPRSGDLSVYWYQQSLDQGLQFLIQYYNGEERAKGNILERFSAQQFPDLHSELNLSSLELGDSALYFCASSVGGQNKETQYFGPGTRLLVL.

This clonotype was recorded a few times. V gene TRBV12-3 or TRBV12-4 combines with J gene TRBJ2-2; the D gene is possibly TRBD1 (6 bases). Trimming cost V 3 bases and J 2 bases, with 10 bases left between them. CDR3 size: 15 residues. The DNA of the CDR3 is TGTGCCAGCAGTTTCCCTGGGGGCAACACCGGGGAGCTGTTTTTT. It encodes CASSFPGGNTGELFF.

A few counts support this clonotype. This chain links TRBV5-4 with TRBJ2-3; possibly TRBD1 for D (6 bases). The CDR3 extends over 14 amino acids. Germline CDR1 and CDR2: SGHNT and YYREEE (reference sequence). V shed 5 bases and J shed 3 bases, with 13 bases lying between them. The chain's CDR3 is CASRRLQGTDTQYF. The CDR3 DNA sequence: TGTGCCAGCAGACGACTACAGGGAACAGATACGCAGTATTTT.

Only a few counts were recorded for this clonotype. J is TRBJ2-5 and V is TRBV7-9, with D possibly TRBD1 on 5 matching bases. Germline CDR1 SEHNR, CDR2 FQNEAQ (reference sequence). The CDR3 totals 15 residues. V dropped 1 base and J dropped 2 bases, with 11 bases sitting between them. As DNA, the CDR3 is TGTGCCAGCAGCTTAGTTCGGACACTACAAGAGACCCAGTACTTC. Its protein is CASSLVRTLQETQYF.

This clonotype was seen many times. V is TRBV7-9 and J is TRBJ2-1, with TRBD1 as a possible D gene (5 bases). The CDR3 loop spans 13 amino acids. V gave up 5 bases and J gave up 2 bases, with 7 bases separating them. Germline CDR1 and CDR2: SEHNR and FQNEAQ (reference sequence). For the CDR3, the DNA is TGTGCCAGCAGCCAAGGGGCCTACAATGAGCAGTTCTTC. It yields the protein CASSQGAYNEQFF.

This clonotype was observed a handful of times. V and J are TRBV15 and TRBJ2-7; D perhaps matches TRBD2 (5 bases). V was pared by 5 bases and J by 6 bases, with 17 bases between. CDR3 length equals 14 residues. Germline CDR1 LNHNV, CDR2 YYDKDF (reference sequence). The CDR3 protein is CATSGKLDLSEQYF. In DNA, the CDR3 is TGTGCCACCAGCGGGAAGTTGGACTTGAGCGAGCAGTACTTC.

This clonotype was counted between two and nine times. This sequence joins TRBV7-2 and TRBJ2-5, with 8 bases aligning to TRBD2. The CDR3 is 13 residues long. Germline assignment: CDR1 SGHTA and CDR2 FQGNSA. The junction had 2 bases not matched to a gene; V was cut back by 4 bases and J by 4 bases. In DNA form, the CDR3 reads TGTGCCAGCAGCTCGGGGGGGCTAGAGACCCAGTACTTC. Its protein product is CASSSGGLETQYF.

This clonotype has at least ten counts. This sequence joins TRBV18 and TRBJ2-1; D gene ambiguous. This CDR3 has 13 residues. Germline V lookup: CDR1 KGHSH, CDR2 LQKENI. The V end was cut by 4 bases, the J end by 8 bases, with 12 bases between. Here the CDR3 reads CASSLRHGDEQFF. Here the CDR3 DNA reads TGTGCCAGCTCACTACGACACGGAGATGAGCAGTTCTTC.

This clonotype showed up many times. The chain links TRBV7-9 to TRBJ2-5; 7 bases fit TRBD2. Germline V gene sequence: CDR1 SEHNR, CDR2 FQNEAQ (reference sequence). V dropped 4 bases and J dropped 1; count of bases not matched to a gene: 0. This CDR3 contains 13 residues. CDR3 residues: CASSWTSQETQYF. As DNA, the CDR3 is TGTGCCAGCAGCTGGACTAGCCAAGAGACCCAGTACTTC.

This clonotype was recorded a few times. The rearrangement links TRBV5-1 to TRBJ2-2, with TRBD2 as a possible D gene (6 bases). Per germline, CDR1 SGHRS and CDR2 YFSETQ. V was trimmed by 5 bases and J by 1 base, leaving 9 bases between them. The length of the CDR3 is 14 residues. Here the CDR3 reads CASRGGLNTGELFF. The DNA for the CDR3 is TGCGCCAGCAGGGGGGGATTGAACACCGGGGAGCTGTTTTTT.

This rearrangement joins TRBV6-5 to TRBJ2-3, with D perhaps TRBD1 (5 bases). Trimming took off 2 bases at V and 6 bases at J, with 9 bases between the two ends. CDR3 length equals 13 residues. The germline V gene encodes CDR1 MNHEY and CDR2 SVGAGI. CDR3 nucleotide sequence: TGTGCCAGCAGTTACCGACAGATCGATACGCAGTATTTT. Translated, it gives CASSYRQIDTQYF.

This clonotype was seen a handful of times. The genes are TRBV20-1 and TRBJ2-5, with 9 bases matching TRBD2. The CDR3 is 16 residues long. Per the germline V gene, CDR1 is DFQATT and CDR2 is SNEGSKA (reference sequence). V lost 1 base to trimming and J lost 2 bases; unmatched junction nucleotides: 8. Here the CDR3 DNA reads TGCAGTGCTAGAGCGAGCGGGACTAGCAGACAAGAGACCCAGTACTTC. Residues: CSARASGTSRQETQYF.

The chain links TRBV19 to TRBJ2-5; D is perhaps TRBD1 (5 bases). The V end lost 4 bases, the J end lost 5 bases, and 20 bases lay between the germline ends. Germline CDR1 LNHDA, CDR2 SQIVND (reference sequence). This CDR3 region has 16 residues. The CDR3 nucleotides read TGTGCCAGTAGTAATCCCCAGGGCAGCCCTAGGGAGACCCAGTACTTC. It codes for CASSNPQGSPRETQYF.

This clonotype was seen a few times. J is TRBJ1-6 and V is TRBV20-1; TRBD1 matches at 7 bases. The CDR3 totals 13 residues. The germline CDR1 and CDR2 sequences are DFQATT and SNEGSKA (reference sequence). After removal of 5 bases from V and 4 bases from J, the junction contained 2 bases not matched to a gene. The CDR3 region is CSASGQYNSPLHF. The CDR3 DNA is TGCAGTGCTTCGGGACAGTATAATTCACCCCTCCACTTT.

The chain couples TRBV12-3 or TRBV12-4 to TRBJ2-3; D is ambiguous. V was clipped by 3 bases and J by 2 bases, with 9 bases between them. CDR3 size: 14 residues. As DNA, the CDR3 is TGTGCCAGCAGTTTTAGGTCCACCACAGATACGCAGTATTTT. It yields the protein CASSFRSTTDTQYF.

This clonotype has a handful of counts. The chain uses TRBV7-3 and TRBJ2-5; no clear D. The CDR3 sequence is 13 residues long. The germline V gene encodes CDR1 SGHTA and CDR2 FQGTGA. Trimming shortened V by 5 bases and J by 6 bases, and 13 bases separated the two germline ends. As DNA, the CDR3 is TGTGCCAGCAGCCACACTACGGAGAAGACCCAGTACTTC. This encodes CASSHTTEKTQYF. Looking up the rest from reference TRBV7-3 and TRBJ2-5 gives the full variable domain: GAGVSQTPSNKVTEKGKYVELRCDPISGHTALYWYRQSLGQGPEFLIYFQGTGAADDSGLPNDRFFAVRPEGSVSTLKIQRTERGDSAVYLCASSHTTEKTQYFGPGTRLLVL.

Concerning this clonotype: No conserved phenylalanine or tryptophan is present at the end of the CDR3, so a read error is the likely explanation. The chain uses TRBV6-2 or TRBV6-3 and TRBJ1-4; D unclear. CDR3 length equals 15 residues. The ends were cut back, 6 bases at V and 7 bases at J, with 18 bases in the middle. CDR1 MNHEY and CDR2 SVGEGT come from the germline V gene. The CDR3 region is CASSQRLGNIEKLFS. As DNA, the CDR3 is TGTGCCAGCAGCCAGCGACTGGGAAATATTGAAAAACTGTTTTCT.

This clonotype was seen a few times. The chain joins TRBV5-1 to TRBJ2-2, with D tentatively TRBD1 or TRBD2 (5 bases each). CDR3 length equals 13 residues. Trimming cost V 3 bases and J 10 bases, with 13 bases left between them. Germline V gene data show CDR1 as SGHRS and CDR2 as YFSETQ. CDR3 nucleotides: TGCGCCAGCAGCTGGTCGGGGCGCGAGGAGCTGTTTTTT. It specifies CASSWSGREELFF.